These 17 T cell receptor beta chains share one sample of origin, sequenced in a study of blood T cell repertoires in COVID-19. The protocol was immunoSEQ multiplex PCR, while the TCRdb copy is restricted to in-frame clones and leaves out a portion. The sample comprises about 500,000 clones, 85% to 90% of which are singletons, and roughly 0.92% rests with the top ten. The sample consisted of peripheral blood. The source is a man between 18 and 29 years old with COVID-19, enrolled during active disease.

The rearrangement joins TRBV5-1 to TRBJ2-3, with D possibly TRBD2 on 6 matching bases. Germline assignment: CDR1 SGHRS and CDR2 YFSETQ. The CDR3 extends over 14 amino acids. Trimming took 0 bases from V and 5 from J, leaving 10 bases between them. CDR3 protein: CASSLAGEGDTQYF. The CDR3, as DNA: TGCGCCAGCAGCTTGGCGGGGGAAGGAGATACGCAGTATTTT.

The J gene is TRBJ2-1, the V gene TRBV5-1, with TRBD2 identical over 13 bases. Germline CDR1 reads SGHRS; CDR2 reads YFSETQ. This CDR3 region has 17 residues. J was trimmed by 0 bases and V by 4 bases; bases with no gene match: 4. This chain's CDR3 is CASSLGLAGVSYNEQFF. As DNA, the CDR3 is TGCGCCAGCAGCCTTGGACTAGCGGGGGTCTCCTACAATGAGCAGTTCTTC. Drawing the rest from reference TRBV5-1 and TRBJ2-1, the complete variable domain is KAGVTQTPRYLIKTRGQQVTLSCSPISGHRSVSWYQQTPGQGLQFLFEYFSETQRNKGNFPGRFSGRQFSNSRSEMNVSTLELGDSALYLCASSLGLAGVSYNEQFFGPGTRLTVL.

This clone was found once. The rearrangement joins TRBV5-1 to TRBJ2-1; 14 nucleotides agree with TRBD2. This CDR3 has 14 residues. In germline, CDR1 is SGHRS, CDR2 YFSETQ. The trim removed 6 bases at V and 8 bases at J, leaving 4 bases unmatched. CDR3: CASKWGLAGDEQFF. The CDR3, as DNA: TGCGCCAGCAAATGGGGACTAGCGGGAGATGAGCAGTTCTTC.

This chain uses TRBV29-1 with TRBJ1-1; D not resolved. V was pared by 5 bases and J by 1 base, with 14 bases between. This CDR3 is built from 14 residues. Germline-derived CDR1 and CDR2 are SQVTM and ANQGSEA. The CDR3 here is CSVQTPDPNTEAFF. The DNA for the CDR3 is TGCAGCGTTCAAACCCCAGATCCGAACACTGAAGCTTTCTTT.

The rearrangement uses TRBV5-1 and TRBJ1-5; TRBD1 matches at 9 bases. The CDR3 loop spans 15 amino acids. Germline CDR1 and CDR2: SGHRS and YFSETQ. V shed 4 bases and J 6 bases; nucleotides not matched to a gene: 8. The CDR3 coding sequence is TGCGCCAGCAGCCCAGGGACAGGGAATCTTCAGCCCCAGCATTTT. As protein: CASSPGTGNLQPQHF. Using reference TRBV5-1 and TRBJ1-5 for the parts outside the CDR3, the full variable domain is KAGVTQTPRYLIKTRGQQVTLSCSPISGHRSVSWYQQTPGQGLQFLFEYFSETQRNKGNFPGRFSGRQFSNSRSEMNVSTLELGDSALYLCASSPGTGNLQPQHFGDGTRLSIL.

Remarks on this clone: Different DNA sequences within this sample yield the same CDR3. V usage is TRBV18 and J usage is TRBJ1-4, with D tentatively TRBD1 (5 bases). V dropped 1 base and J dropped 2 bases, with 5 bases sitting between them. Germline-derived CDR1 and CDR2 are KGHSH and LQKENI. The CDR3 runs 14 residues. CDR3 coding DNA: TGTGCCAGCTCACCACAGGGGACTAATGAAAAACTGTTTTTT. Its translation: CASSPQGTNEKLFF.

The chain links TRBV5-1 to TRBJ2-1, with D maybe TRBD2 (5 bases). The CDR3 sequence is 17 residues long. The germline V gene encodes CDR1 SGHRS and CDR2 YFSETQ. V lost 0 bases and J 1 base, leaving 14 bases between the germline ends. The CDR3 is CASSLAYLSGSYNEQFF. CDR3 DNA: TGCGCCAGCAGCTTGGCATACTTGTCGGGATCCTACAATGAGCAGTTCTTC.

The chain carries TRBV15 and TRBJ1-5, with a weak D call TRBD1 (5 bases). The germline V and J ends were trimmed by 3 bases and 5 bases, with 14 bases remaining between them. Germline loops: CDR1 LNHNV, CDR2 YYDKDF (reference sequence). This CDR3 region has 15 residues. CDR3: CATSSGRGPDQPQHF. CDR3 in DNA: TGTGCCACCAGCAGCGGAAGGGGTCCTGATCAGCCCCAGCATTTT.

J is TRBJ2-2 and V is TRBV7-9, with 7 bases aligning to TRBD2. The V gene's germline CDR1 is SEHNR and CDR2 FQNEAQ (reference sequence). The V gene end was trimmed by 0 bases and the J gene end by 7 bases; junction bases not matched to a gene: 2. The CDR3 has 14 residues. The CDR3 DNA is TGTGCCAGCAGCTTAGCGACTAGCCACGGGGAGCTGTTTTTT. Its translation: CASSLATSHGELFF.

The V gene is TRBV28, the J gene TRBJ2-3; 8 nucleotides agree with TRBD2. V gave up 7 bases and J gave up 5 bases; unmatched junction bases: 8. CDR3 length equals 14 residues. CDR1 is MDHEN and CDR2 is SYDVKM in the germline V gene. The CDR3 DNA reads TGTGCCAGCATTTCCGGCGGGAGGATAGATACGCAGTATTTT. Encoded protein: CASISGGRIDTQYF.

V and J are TRBV2 and TRBJ1-5; 8 nucleotides line up with TRBD1. The V gene end was trimmed by 6 bases and the J gene end by 2 bases; junction bases not matched to a gene: 6. CDR3 length: 15 residues. Germline values: CDR1 SNHLY, CDR2 FYNNEI. CDR3 protein: CASSAGGLGNQPQHF. CDR3 DNA sequence: TGTGCCAGCAGCGCAGGGGGCTTGGGCAATCAGCCCCAGCATTTT.

This chain joins TRBV5-1 and TRBJ2-2; 7 bases are shared with TRBD1. This CDR3 spans 15 amino acids. V dropped 0 bases and J dropped 3; count of bases not matched to a gene: 2. From germline, CDR1 is SGHRS and CDR2 YFSETQ. The CDR3 sequence: CASSLVQGDTGELFF. CDR3 DNA sequence: TGCGCCAGCAGCTTGGTCCAGGGGGACACCGGGGAGCTGTTTTTT.

The V gene is TRBV6-5, the J gene TRBJ2-1; 9 bases line up with TRBD2. The CDR3 runs to 14 residues. The junction had 6 bases not matched to a gene; V was cut back by 8 bases and J by 4 bases. Germline CDR1 and CDR2: MNHEY and SVGAGI. CDR3 bases: TGTGCCAGCTCGGCGGGAGGGATTTACAATGAGCAGTTCTTC. It codes for CASSAGGIYNEQFF.

About this clone: This likely traces to a read error, being one base from a far larger clone. The rearrangement uses TRBV5-4 and TRBJ2-1; 7 bases are a match to TRBD2. CDR3 size: 15 residues. The trim removed 2 bases at V and 0 bases at J, leaving 2 bases unmatched. Per the germline V gene, CDR1 is SGHNT and CDR2 is YYREEE (reference sequence). CDR3 in amino acids: CASSFGGSSYNEQFF. The CDR3, as DNA: TGTGCCAGCAGCTTTGGCGGGAGCTCCTACAATGAGCAGTTCTTC.

In DNA, the CDR3 is TGTGCCAGCAGTGAATTCGAGCGGAGGACGAGGTCTGAGCAGTTCTTC. It codes for CASSEFERRTRSEQFF. This chain connects TRBV6-1 to TRBJ2-1; D may be TRBD2 (5 bases). V shed 2 bases and J shed 9 bases, with 20 bases lying between them. The germline gives CDR1 MNHNS, CDR2 SASEGT. This CDR3 contains 16 residues.

This rearrangement joins TRBV7-8 to TRBJ2-5; 7 bases align to TRBD2. This CDR3 contains 15 residues. The V segment lost 10 bases and the J segment 2 bases; nucleotides outside the gene matches: 13. Germline V gives CDR1 SGHVS, CDR2 FQNEAQ. The CDR3 DNA reads as TGTGCCACCGCCAGCCCTCAGCGGGGTCAAGAGACCCAGTACTTC. Translated: CATASPQRGQETQYF.

V is TRBV5-1 and J is TRBJ2-3; D perhaps matches TRBD2 (6 bases). The CDR3 contains 14 residues. Trimming removed 4 bases at V and 0 bases at J, with 9 bases between. Germline CDR1 and CDR2: SGHRS and YFSETQ. CDR3 nucleotides: TGCGCCAGCAGCCCCGGGACTAGCACAGATACGCAGTATTTT. Protein: CASSPGTSTDTQYF.